Below, 4 T cell receptor beta chains from the same sample are listed, as sequenced in a study of shared clonotypes between healthy human individuals. Sequenced by immunoSEQ multiplex PCR; TCRdb stores in-frame clones only, minus some. This sample has 1 million to 1.2 million clones, with 70% to 80% found just once. The material sequenced was memory CD4+ T cells from PBMCs. Indicated subset: CD45RA-negative fraction. The receptors were gathered from a man between 18 and 29 years old in good health. Some clones in this sample may be carry-over from other donors' samples.

The rearrangement uses TRBV12-2 and TRBJ2-2; the D call of TRBD2 is as the table states it, not checked on the DNA. TRBV12-2 is a pseudogene locus. CDR3 length: 22 residues. CDR3: CASRLAHFGLAGLPRDTGELFF. The CDR3 coding sequence is TGTGCAAGTCGCTTAGCCCATTTTGGTCTAGCGGGACTCCCTCGTGACACCGGGGAGCTGTTTTTT.

Of note for this clone: The final CDR3 position lacks the conserved phenylalanine or tryptophan, pointing to a likely read error. It is unclear where the CDR3 begins or ends on the DNA, so no DNA is shown, and the CDR3 is as TCRdb lists it. V and J are TRBV27 and TRBJ2-7; the D segment call TRBD2 is taken from the table without a DNA check. The CDR3 is 12 residues long, counting both termini. The germline V gene encodes CDR1 MNHEY and CDR2 SMNVEV (reference sequence). This CDR3 reads CASSSRTSGRWG.

The chain joins TRBV7-8 to TRBJ2-7, with 8 bases fitting TRBD1. The CDR3 spans 15 residues. Trimming removed 5 bases from V and 7 bases from J; junction bases left unmatched: 13. Germline V gene lookup returns CDR1 SGHVS and CDR2 FQNEAQ. CDR3 bases: TGTGCCAGCAGCCAATTGGGACAGGTACCACGAGAGCAGTACTTC. It encodes CASSQLGQVPREQYF. Combining the CDR3 with reference TRBV7-8 and TRBJ2-7 gives the whole variable domain GAGVSQSPRYKVAKRGQDVALRCDPISGHVSLFWYQQALGQGPEFLTYFQNEAQLDKSGLPSDRFFAERPEGSVSTLKIQRTQQEDSAVYLCASSQLGQVPREQYFGPGTRLTVT.

This rearrangement joins TRBV4-1 to TRBJ1-4, with D tentatively TRBD1 (5 bases). Trimming pared 4 bases from V and 6 bases from J, leaving 15 bases between. Germline CDR1 reads MGHRA; CDR2 reads YSYEKL. The CDR3 consists of 15 residues. The CDR3 spells CASSLGTASDEKLFF. For the CDR3, the DNA is TGCGCCAGCAGCCTAGGGACGGCCTCGGATGAAAAACTGTTTTTT.